The entry below describes one T cell receptor (beta chain). Its antigen remains unknown. These data belong to a study of T cell responses to AZD1222 COVID-19 vaccine. Using immunoSEQ multiplex PCR, the repertoire was profiled, and TCRdb retains in-frame clones only, with some absent. The sample gives 130,000 or so clones, approximately 95% of which show up once; 0.91% is in the top ten. Deletions cut 2 bases from V and 3 bases from J, with 5 bases between. Germline loops: CDR1 MNHEY, CDR2 SVGAGI. This CDR3 has 13 amino acids. Study results and caveats: Repertoires in all cases were sampled only once the peak T cell response had passed.

The J gene is TRBJ1-5, the V gene TRBV6-5; D is uncertain. Sequenced here: peripheral blood, sampled on day 0 of MenACWY control vaccination. The TCR comes from an adult in good health. CDR3 nucleotides: TGTGCCAGCAGTTACACGGTCAATCAGCCCCAGCATTTT. This sequence encodes CASSYTVNQPQHF.